This T cell receptor beta chain was captured by sequencing in a study of sequential checkpoint blockade in melanoma. V shed 3 bases, J shed 4 bases, and the junction held 5 bases outside the gene matches. The CDR3 contains 14 residues. Germline CDR1 and CDR2: SQVTM and ANQGSEA. The assay was immunoSEQ multiplex PCR, and TCRdb's table has in-frame clones only and misses some. The sample gives around 21,000 clones, around four fifths of which show up once; around 50% is in the top ten. Treatment: randomized to nivolumab then ipilimumab (arm A) or the reverse (arm B). V is TRBV29-1 and J is TRBJ2-7, with 11 positions matching TRBD2. The clonotype originates from a human donor with melanoma. The sequencing here drew on CD8+ T cells sorted from blood (inferred from file names), taken from a patient given nivolumab and ipilimumab in sequence. The DNA of the CDR3 is TGCAGCGTTGATCTCTCTAGCGGGGGGTACGAGCAGTACTTC. It translates to CSVDLSSGGYEQYF.